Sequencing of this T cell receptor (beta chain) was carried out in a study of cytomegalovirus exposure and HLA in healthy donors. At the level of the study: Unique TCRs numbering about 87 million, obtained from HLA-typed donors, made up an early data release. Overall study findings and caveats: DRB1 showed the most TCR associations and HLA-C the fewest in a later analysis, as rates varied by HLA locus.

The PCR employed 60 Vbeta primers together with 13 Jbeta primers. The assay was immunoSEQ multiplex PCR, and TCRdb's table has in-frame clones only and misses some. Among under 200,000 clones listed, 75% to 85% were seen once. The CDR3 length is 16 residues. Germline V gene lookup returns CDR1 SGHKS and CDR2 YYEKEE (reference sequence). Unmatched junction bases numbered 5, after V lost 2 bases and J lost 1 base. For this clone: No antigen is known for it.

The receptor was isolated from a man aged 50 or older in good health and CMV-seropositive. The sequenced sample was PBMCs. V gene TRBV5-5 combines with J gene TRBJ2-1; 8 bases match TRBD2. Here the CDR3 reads CASSFLPSGSYNEQFF. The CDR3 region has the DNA TGTGCCAGCAGCTTCTTGCCTAGCGGGTCCTACAATGAGCAGTTCTTC.